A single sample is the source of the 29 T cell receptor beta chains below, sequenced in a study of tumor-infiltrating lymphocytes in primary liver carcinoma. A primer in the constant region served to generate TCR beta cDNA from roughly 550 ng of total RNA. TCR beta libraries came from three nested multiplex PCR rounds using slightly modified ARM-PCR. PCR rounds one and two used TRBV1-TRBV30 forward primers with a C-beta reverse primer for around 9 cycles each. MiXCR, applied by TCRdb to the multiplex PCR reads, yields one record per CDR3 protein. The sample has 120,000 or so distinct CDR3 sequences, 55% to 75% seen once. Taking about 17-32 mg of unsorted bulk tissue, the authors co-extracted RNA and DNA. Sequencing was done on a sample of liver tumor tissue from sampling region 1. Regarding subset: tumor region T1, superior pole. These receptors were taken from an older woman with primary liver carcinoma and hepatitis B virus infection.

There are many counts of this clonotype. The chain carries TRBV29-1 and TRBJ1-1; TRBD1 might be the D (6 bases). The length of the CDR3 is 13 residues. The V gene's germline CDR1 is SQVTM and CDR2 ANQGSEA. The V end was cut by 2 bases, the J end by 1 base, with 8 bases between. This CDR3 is CSVETGRNTEAFF. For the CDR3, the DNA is TGCAGCGTTGAAACAGGGAGGAACACTGAAGCTTTCTTT.

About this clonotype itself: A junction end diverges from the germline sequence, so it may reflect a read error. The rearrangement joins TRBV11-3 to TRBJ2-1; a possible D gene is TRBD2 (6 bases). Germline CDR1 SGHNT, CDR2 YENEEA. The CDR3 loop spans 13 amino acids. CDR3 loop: CASTWTTQNEQFF. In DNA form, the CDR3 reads TGTGCTAGCACCTGGACTACCCAAAATGAGCAGTTCTTC.

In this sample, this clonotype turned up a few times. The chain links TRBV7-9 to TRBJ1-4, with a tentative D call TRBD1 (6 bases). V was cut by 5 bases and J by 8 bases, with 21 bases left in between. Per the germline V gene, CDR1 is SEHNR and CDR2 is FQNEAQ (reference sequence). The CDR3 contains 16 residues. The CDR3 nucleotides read TGTGCCAGCAGCCAATCCCAGGCAGGGGATCGGGAAAAACTGTTTTTT. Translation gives CASSQSQAGDREKLFF.

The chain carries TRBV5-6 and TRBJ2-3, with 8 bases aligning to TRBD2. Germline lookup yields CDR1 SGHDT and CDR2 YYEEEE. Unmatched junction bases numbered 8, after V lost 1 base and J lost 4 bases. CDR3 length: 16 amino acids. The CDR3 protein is CASSLKGSGTPDTQYF. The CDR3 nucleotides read TGTGCCAGCAGCTTGAAGGGTAGCGGGACCCCAGATACGCAGTATTTT.

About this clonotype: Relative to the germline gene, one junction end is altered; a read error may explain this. The CDR3 DNA reads TGTGTCAGCAGCTTCACAGGGGTCGAGCAGTACTTC. Its translation is CVSSFTGVEQYF. V is TRBV11-2 and J is TRBJ2-7; 7 bases are a match to TRBD1. This CDR3 is built from 12 residues. Germline V gives CDR1 SGHAT, CDR2 FQNNGV.

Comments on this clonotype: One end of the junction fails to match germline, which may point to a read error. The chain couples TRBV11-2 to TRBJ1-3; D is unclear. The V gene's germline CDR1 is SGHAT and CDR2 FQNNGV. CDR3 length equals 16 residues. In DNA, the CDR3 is TGCGCCAGCAGCAACGACATGGCAACCCCTGGAAACACCATATATTTT. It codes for CASSNDMATPGNTIYF.

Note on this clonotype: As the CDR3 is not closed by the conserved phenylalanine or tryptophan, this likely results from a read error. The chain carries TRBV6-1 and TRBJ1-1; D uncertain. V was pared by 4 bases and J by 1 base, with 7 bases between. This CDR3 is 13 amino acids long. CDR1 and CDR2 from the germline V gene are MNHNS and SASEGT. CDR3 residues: CASSVGENTEAFL. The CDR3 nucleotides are TGTGCCAGCAGTGTCGGGGAGAACACTGAAGCTTTCCTT.

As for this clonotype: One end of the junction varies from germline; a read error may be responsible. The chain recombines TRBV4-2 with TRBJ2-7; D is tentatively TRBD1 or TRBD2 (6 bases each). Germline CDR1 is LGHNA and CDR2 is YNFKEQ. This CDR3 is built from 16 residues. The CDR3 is CASSKGTGASSYEKYF. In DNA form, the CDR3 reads TGTGCCAGCAGCAAAGGGACGGGGGCCTCCTCCTACGAGAAGTACTTC.

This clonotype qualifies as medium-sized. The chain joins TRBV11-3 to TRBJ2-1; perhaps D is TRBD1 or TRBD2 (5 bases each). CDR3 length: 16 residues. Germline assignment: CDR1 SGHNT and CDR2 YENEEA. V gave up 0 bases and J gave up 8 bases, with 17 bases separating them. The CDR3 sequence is CASSLDSGLGIHEQFF. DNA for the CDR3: TGTGCCAGCAGCTTAGATTCGGGGCTAGGGATCCATGAGCAGTTCTTC. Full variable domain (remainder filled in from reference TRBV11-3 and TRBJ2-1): EAGVVQSPRYKIIEKKQPVAFWCNPISGHNTLYWYLQNLGQGPELLIRYENEEAVDDSQLPKDRFSAERLKGVDSTLKIQPAELGDSAVYLCASSLDSGLGIHEQFFGPGTRLTVL.

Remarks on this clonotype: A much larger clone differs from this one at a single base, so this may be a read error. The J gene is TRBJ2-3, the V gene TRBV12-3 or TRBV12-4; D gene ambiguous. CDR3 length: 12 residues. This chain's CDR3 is CVSSFSTDTQYF. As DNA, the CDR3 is TGTGTCAGCAGTTTCAGCACAGATACGCAGTATTTT.

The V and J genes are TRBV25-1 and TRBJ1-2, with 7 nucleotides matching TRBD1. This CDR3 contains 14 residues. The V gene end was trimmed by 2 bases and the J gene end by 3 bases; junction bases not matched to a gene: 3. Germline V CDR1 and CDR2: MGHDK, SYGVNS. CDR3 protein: CASSEGGTDYGYTF. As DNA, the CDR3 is TGTGCCAGCAGTGAAGGCGGGACAGACTATGGCTACACCTTC.

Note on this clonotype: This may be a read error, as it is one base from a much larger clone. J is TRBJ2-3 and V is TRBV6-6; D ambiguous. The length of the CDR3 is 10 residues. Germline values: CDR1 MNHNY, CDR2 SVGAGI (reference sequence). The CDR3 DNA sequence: TGTGCCACCGCGATTAATACGCGGTATTTT. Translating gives CATAINTRYF.

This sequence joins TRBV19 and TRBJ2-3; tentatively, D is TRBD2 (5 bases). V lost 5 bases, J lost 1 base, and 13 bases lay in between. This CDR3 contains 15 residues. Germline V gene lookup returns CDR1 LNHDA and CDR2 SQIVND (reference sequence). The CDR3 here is CASSPGGGRTDTQYF. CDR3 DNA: TGTGCCAGTAGTCCCGGAGGCGGGCGCACAGATACGCAGTATTTT.

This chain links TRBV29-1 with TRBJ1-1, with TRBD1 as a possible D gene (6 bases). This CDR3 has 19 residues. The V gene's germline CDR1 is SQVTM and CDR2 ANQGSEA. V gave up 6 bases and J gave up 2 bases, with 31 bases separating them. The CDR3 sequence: CSVVRRSSEGGSKNTEAFF. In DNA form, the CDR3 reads TGCAGCGTGGTTAGAAGATCTTCGGAAGGGGGGTCTAAAAACACTGAAGCTTTCTTT. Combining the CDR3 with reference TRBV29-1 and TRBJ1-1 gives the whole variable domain SAVISQKPSRDICQRGTSLTIQCQVDSQVTMMFWYRQQPGQSLTLIATANQGSEATYESGFVIDKFPISRPNLTFSTLTVSNMSPEDSSIYLCSVVRRSSEGGSKNTEAFFGQGTRLTVV.

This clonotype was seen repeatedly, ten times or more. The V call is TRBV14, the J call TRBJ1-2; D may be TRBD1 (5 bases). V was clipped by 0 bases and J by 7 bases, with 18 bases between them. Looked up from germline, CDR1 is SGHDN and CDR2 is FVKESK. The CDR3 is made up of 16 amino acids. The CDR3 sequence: CASSQEFGGWSAGYTF. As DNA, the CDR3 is TGTGCCAGCAGCCAAGAGTTCGGGGGATGGAGTGCTGGCTACACCTTC.

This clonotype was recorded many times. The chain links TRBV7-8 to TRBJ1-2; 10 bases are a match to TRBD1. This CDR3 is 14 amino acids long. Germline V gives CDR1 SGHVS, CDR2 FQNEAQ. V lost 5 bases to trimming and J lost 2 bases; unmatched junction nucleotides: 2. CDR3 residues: CASSPGQGNYGYTF. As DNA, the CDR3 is TGTGCCAGCAGCCCGGGACAGGGGAACTATGGCTACACCTTC.

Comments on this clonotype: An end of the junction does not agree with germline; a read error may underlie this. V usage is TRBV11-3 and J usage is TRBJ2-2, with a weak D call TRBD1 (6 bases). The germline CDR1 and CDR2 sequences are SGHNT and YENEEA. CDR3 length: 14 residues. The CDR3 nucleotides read TGCGCTAGCAGGGGAACTATGGCGACCGGGGAGCTGTTTTTT. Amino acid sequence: CASRGTMATGELFF.

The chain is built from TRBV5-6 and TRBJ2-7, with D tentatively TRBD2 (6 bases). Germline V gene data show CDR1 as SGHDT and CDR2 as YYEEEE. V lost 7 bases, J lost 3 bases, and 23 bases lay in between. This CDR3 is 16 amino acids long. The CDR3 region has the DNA TGTGCCAGCTCAGAGGGAGAGGGAGGAATCTACTACGAGCAGTACTTC. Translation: CASSEGEGGIYYEQYF. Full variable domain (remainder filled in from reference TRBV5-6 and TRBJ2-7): DAGVTQSPTHLIKTRGQQVTLRCSPKSGHDTVSWYQQALGQGPQFIFQYYEEEERQRGNFPDRFSGHQFPNYSSELNVNALLLGDSALYLCASSEGEGGIYYEQYFGPGTRLTVT.

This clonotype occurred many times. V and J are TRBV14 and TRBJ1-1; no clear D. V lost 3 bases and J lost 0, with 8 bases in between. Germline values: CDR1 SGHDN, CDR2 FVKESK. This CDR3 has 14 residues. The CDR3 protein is CASSQYRMNTEAFF. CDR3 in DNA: TGTGCCAGCAGCCAGTACAGAATGAACACTGAAGCTTTCTTT.

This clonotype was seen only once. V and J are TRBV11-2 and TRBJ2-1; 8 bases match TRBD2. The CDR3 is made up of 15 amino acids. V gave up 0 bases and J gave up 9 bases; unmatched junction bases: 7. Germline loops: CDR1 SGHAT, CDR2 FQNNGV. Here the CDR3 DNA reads TGTGCCAGCAGCTTAGAAAGCGGGAGTCTGAGTGAGCAGTTCTTC. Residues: CASSLESGSLSEQFF.

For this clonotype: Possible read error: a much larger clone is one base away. In DNA, the CDR3 is TGTGCCAGCAGCCAGCACGGGGAATGGAGTGAAAAACTGCTTTTT. Translating gives CASSQHGEWSEKLLF. The J gene is TRBJ1-4, the V gene TRBV12-3 or TRBV12-4; no firm D call. The CDR3 sequence is 15 residues long.

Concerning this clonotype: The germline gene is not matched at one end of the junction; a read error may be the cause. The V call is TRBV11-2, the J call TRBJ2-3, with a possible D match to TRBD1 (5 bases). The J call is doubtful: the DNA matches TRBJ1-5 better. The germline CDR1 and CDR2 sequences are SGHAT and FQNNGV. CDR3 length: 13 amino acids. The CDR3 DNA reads TGTGTCAGCAGCTTAGATCGAGGGGATACGCAGCATTTT. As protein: CVSSLDRGDTQHF.

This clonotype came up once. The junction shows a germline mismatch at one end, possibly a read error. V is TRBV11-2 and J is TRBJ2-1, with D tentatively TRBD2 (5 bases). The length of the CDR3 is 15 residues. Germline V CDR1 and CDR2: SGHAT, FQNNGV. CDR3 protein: CVSSFGIGNYNEQFF. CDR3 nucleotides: TGTGTCAGCAGCTTCGGGATAGGGAACTACAATGAGCAGTTCTTC.

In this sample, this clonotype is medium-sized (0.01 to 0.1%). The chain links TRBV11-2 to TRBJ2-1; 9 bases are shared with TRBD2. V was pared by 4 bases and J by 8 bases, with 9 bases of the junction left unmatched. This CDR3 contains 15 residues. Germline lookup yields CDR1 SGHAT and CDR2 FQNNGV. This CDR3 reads CASSSPGTSLDEQFF. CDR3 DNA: TGTGCCAGCAGCTCCCCCGGGACTAGCCTGGATGAGCAGTTCTTC. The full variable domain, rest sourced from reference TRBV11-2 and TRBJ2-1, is EAGVAQSPRYKIIEKRQSVAFWCNPISGHATLYWYQQILGQGPKLLIQFQNNGVVDDSQLPKDRFSAERLKGVDSTLKIQPAKLEDSAVYLCASSSPGTSLDEQFFGPGTRLTVL.

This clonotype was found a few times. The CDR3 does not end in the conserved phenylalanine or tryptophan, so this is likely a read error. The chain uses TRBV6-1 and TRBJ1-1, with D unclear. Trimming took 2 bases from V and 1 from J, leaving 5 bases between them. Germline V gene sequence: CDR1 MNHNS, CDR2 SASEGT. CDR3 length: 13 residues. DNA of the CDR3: TGTGCCAGCAGTGAAAGTGAGAACACTGAAGCTTTCTCT. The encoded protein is CASSESENTEAFS.

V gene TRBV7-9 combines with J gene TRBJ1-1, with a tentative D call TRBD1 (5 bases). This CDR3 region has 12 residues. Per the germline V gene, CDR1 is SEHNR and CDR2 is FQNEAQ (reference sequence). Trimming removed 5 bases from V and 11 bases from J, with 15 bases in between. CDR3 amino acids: CASSPHVGRAFF. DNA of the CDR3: TGTGCCAGCAGCCCCCATGTGGGACGGGCTTTCTTT.

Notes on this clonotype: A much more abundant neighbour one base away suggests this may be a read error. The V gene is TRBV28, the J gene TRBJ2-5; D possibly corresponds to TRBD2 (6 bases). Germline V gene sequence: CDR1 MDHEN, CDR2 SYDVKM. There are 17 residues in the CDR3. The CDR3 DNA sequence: TGTGCCAGCAGTTCGAGAAGGGAGGCCCTGGCCGCAGAGGCCCAGTACTTC. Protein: CASSSRREALAAEAQYF.

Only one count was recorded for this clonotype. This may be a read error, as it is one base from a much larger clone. CDR3: CASSLGVRQPQHF. The CDR3 DNA follows: TGTGCCAGCAGCCTGGGAGTTCGGCAGCCCCAGCATTTT. V and J are TRBV14 and TRBJ1-5; D remains unclear. The CDR3 loop spans 13 amino acids. CDR1 and CDR2 (germline): SGHDN, FVKESK. V was clipped by 4 bases and J by 7 bases, with 11 bases between them.

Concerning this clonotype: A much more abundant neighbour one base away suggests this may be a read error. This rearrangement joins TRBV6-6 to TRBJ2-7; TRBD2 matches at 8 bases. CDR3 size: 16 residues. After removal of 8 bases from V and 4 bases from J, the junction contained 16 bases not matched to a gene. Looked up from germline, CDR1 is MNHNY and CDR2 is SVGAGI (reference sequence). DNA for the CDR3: TGTGCCAGCCGGACTAACGGGAGGGCCAATAAATACGAGCAGTACTTC. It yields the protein CASRTNGRANKYEQYF.